One sample yielded the 18 T cell receptor beta chains listed below, sequenced in a study of blood T cells in healthy people across ages. Through a sample-barcoded 5' primer and a J-beta primer mix, a second PCR was run for roughly 6 to 12 cycles. TCRdb itself ran the 5' RACE reads through MiXCR, one entry per CDR3 protein. Among over a million distinct CDR3 sequences listed, 35% to 50% were seen once. The sequenced sample consisted of blood. The receptor set was obtained from a woman aged 60-75 years in good health.

Comment on this clonotype: An end of the junction does not agree with germline; a read error may underlie this. The rearrangement joins TRBV10-1 to TRBJ2-1; D unclear. The CDR3 runs to 14 residues. Germline V gene data show CDR1 as WNHNN and CDR2 as SYGVQD (reference sequence). CDR3 nucleotides: TGCACCAGCAGTGATCCCCGAGAACGCATTGAGCAGTTCTTC. Translated: CTSSDPRERIEQFF.

The chain uses TRBV10-2 and TRBJ2-5; D is ambiguous. TRBJ2-7 matches the DNA end more closely, so the J call is doubtful. The CDR3 has 14 residues. The germline CDR1 and CDR2 sequences are WSHSY and SAAADI. The CDR3 sequence: CASSDTRLSYEQYF. The CDR3 nucleotides are TGCGCCAGCAGTGATACGAGGTTATCCTACGAGCAGTACTTC.

The J gene is TRBJ1-2, the V gene TRBV7-2; unclear D gene. V lost 4 bases to trimming and J lost 8 bases, with 20 bases between them. The CDR3 has 15 residues. Per the germline V gene, CDR1 is SGHTA and CDR2 is FQGNSA. CDR3 DNA sequence: TGTGCCAGCAGCTCCCCCGGCCGAGTCCATGCCGGCTACACCTTC. As protein: CASSSPGRVHAGYTF.

This clonotype has just a few counts. The genes are TRBV10-2 and TRBJ2-1, with TRBD1 identical over 8 bases. V shed 6 bases, J shed 9 bases, and the junction held 7 bases outside the gene matches. The germline gives CDR1 WSHSY, CDR2 SAAADI. The CDR3 loop spans 13 amino acids. The CDR3 DNA reads TGCGCCAGCAGGGGGCAGGGGGCGCGTGAGCAGTTCTTC. Protein: CASRGQGAREQFF.

The chain couples TRBV20-1 to TRBJ2-7, with 12 bases fitting TRBD2. Germline V gene lookup returns CDR1 DFQATT and CDR2 SNEGSKA (reference sequence). CDR3 length: 17 residues. The junction had 14 bases not matched to a gene; V was cut back by 3 bases and J by 5 bases. CDR3 in amino acids: CSASASMTSGSPNEQYF. The CDR3 DNA is TGCAGTGCTAGTGCCTCAATGACTAGCGGGAGCCCCAACGAGCAGTACTTC.

The chain couples TRBV6-4 to TRBJ2-7, with 10 bases matching TRBD1. The CDR3 extends over 16 amino acids. In germline, CDR1 is MRHNA, CDR2 SNTAGT. The V and J ends lost 6 bases and 3 bases, in that order; junction bases with no gene match: 11. CDR3 nucleotide sequence: TGTGCCAGCAGGGGGACAGGGGCCTACCGGGACTACGAGCAGTACTTC. Amino acids: CASRGTGAYRDYEQYF.

This clonotype was picked up a small number of times. The chain is built from TRBV27 and TRBJ2-4, with D perhaps TRBD2 (6 bases). The CDR3 has 14 residues. CDR1 and CDR2 (germline): MNHEY, SMNVEV (reference sequence). Trimming took 3 bases from V and 13 from J, leaving 19 bases between them. The DNA for the CDR3 is TGTGCCAGCAGTTTTTCTGGGGGGATCGGGGAGCAGTACTTC. It yields the protein CASSFSGGIGEQYF.

The rearrangement joins TRBV10-3 to TRBJ2-7, with D tentatively TRBD2 (5 bases). The CDR3 covers 12 residues. V lost 5 bases and J 6 bases, leaving 11 bases between the germline ends. CDR1 is ENHRY and CDR2 is SYGVKD in the germline V gene. DNA for the CDR3: TGTGCCATCAGTCCGGGGAAAAGCGAGCAGTACTTC. It translates to CAISPGKSEQYF.

This clonotype has just a few counts. CDR3 in DNA: TGTGCCAGCAAACAGGGAAGTGGCACAGATACGCAGTATTTT. Its translation is CASKQGSGTDTQYF. This chain uses TRBV6-5 with TRBJ2-3; a possible D gene is TRBD1 (6 bases). The germline V and J ends were trimmed by 7 bases and 1 base, with 12 bases remaining between them. Germline V lookup: CDR1 MNHEY, CDR2 SVGAGI. This CDR3 is built from 14 residues.

V usage is TRBV7-2 and J usage is TRBJ1-2; no clear D gene. Per the germline V gene, CDR1 is SGHTA and CDR2 is FQGNSA. The CDR3 loop spans 16 amino acids. V was cut by 2 bases and J by 5 bases, with 18 bases left in between. CDR3 loop: CASSLRLPASGYGYTF. The CDR3 coding sequence is TGTGCCAGCAGCTTAAGACTACCGGCGTCGGGGTATGGCTACACCTTC.

This sequence joins TRBV2 and TRBJ1-1; 12 bases are shared with TRBD1. After removal of 4 bases from V and 3 bases from J, the junction contained 6 bases not matched to a gene. CDR1 is SNHLY and CDR2 is FYNNEI in the germline V gene. There are 16 residues in the CDR3. The CDR3 DNA reads TGTGCCAGCAGTGGGGACAGGGGGCAAGTGGACACTGAAGCTTTCTTT. Amino acids: CASSGDRGQVDTEAFF. The variable domain in full, completed from reference TRBV2 and TRBJ1-1, reads EPEVTQTPSHQVTQMGQEVILRCVPISNHLYFYWYRQILGQKVEFLVSFYNNEISEKSEIFDDQFSVERPDGSNFTLKIRSTKLEDSAMYFCASSGDRGQVDTEAFFGQGTRLTVV.

This clonotype was seen a single time. J is TRBJ2-7 and V is TRBV7-3, with D perhaps matching TRBD1 or TRBD2 (5 bases each). The J call may be mistaken, given a closer DNA end match to TRBJ2-5. The germline V gene has CDR1 SGHTA and CDR2 FQGTGA. CDR3 length: 15 residues. CDR3: CASSPRDPLLGTQYF. Written as DNA, the CDR3 is TGTGCCAGCAGCCCCCGGGACCCACTACTAGGGACCCAGTACTTC.

V usage is TRBV15 and J usage is TRBJ2-1; D gene uncertain. Judging by the DNA end, TRBJ2-7 fits better; the J call may be wrong. The CDR3 length is 17 residues. Looked up from germline, CDR1 is LNHNV and CDR2 is YYDKDF (reference sequence). CDR3 residues: CATSRETSLLPYNEQYF. CDR3 in DNA: TGTGCCACCAGCAGAGAGACCTCCCTCCTTCCCTACAATGAGCAGTACTTC.

In its sample, this clonotype was seen a few times. This sequence joins TRBV20-1 and TRBJ2-7; D not resolved. The CDR3 is 13 residues long. From germline, CDR1 is DFQATT and CDR2 SNEGSKA (reference sequence). V shed 5 bases and J shed 5 bases, with 16 bases lying between them. CDR3 loop: CSAHGVGRNEQYF. The CDR3 bases are TGCAGTGCTCATGGGGTAGGAAGGAACGAGCAGTACTTC.

The V and J genes are TRBV12-3 or TRBV12-4 and TRBJ2-3; unclear D gene. The CDR3 is 12 residues long. V lost 6 bases and J lost 6, with 10 bases in between. In DNA, the CDR3 is TGTGCCAGCAGATTTCAGGCGGATACGCAGTATTTT. It codes for CASRFQADTQYF.

The CDR3 coding sequence is TGCAGTGCTAGAGGACTAGAAGCGCCGCAAGAGACCCAGTACTTC. Its translation: CSARGLEAPQETQYF. The V call is TRBV20-1, the J call TRBJ2-5, with D perhaps TRBD2 (6 bases). V was clipped by 1 base and J by 2 bases, with 14 bases between them. The CDR3 loop spans 15 amino acids. CDR1 is DFQATT and CDR2 is SNEGSKA in the germline V gene (reference sequence).

This clonotype was observed a few times. The V and J genes are TRBV10-3 and TRBJ1-1; the D gene is possibly TRBD1 (6 bases). Between the trimmed V and J ends, which lost 3 bases and 2 bases, there was a span of 31 bases. Germline CDR1 reads ENHRY; CDR2 reads SYGVKD. CDR3 length: 21 amino acids. As DNA, the CDR3 is TGTGCCATCAGTGATCGGAGGGTTGGACAGCCGTCGACTATGGGCAACACTGAAGCTTTCTTT. This codes for CAISDRRVGQPSTMGNTEAFF.

This clonotype has more than one count but fewer than ten. The chain carries TRBV18 and TRBJ2-5, with 8 bases aligning to TRBD1. Trimming at V came to 2 bases and at J to 3 bases, leaving 8 bases not matched to a gene. The CDR3 has 16 residues. The V gene's germline CDR1 is KGHSH and CDR2 LQKENI. The CDR3 coding sequence is TGTGCCAGCTCACCAAACCGGGGACAGGCTAAAGAGACCCAGTACTTC. Its translation is CASSPNRGQAKETQYF.